Listed here are 8 T cell receptor beta chains from one sample, sequenced in a study of T cell responses to AZD1222 COVID-19 vaccine (dated by TCRdb to about 2021). Reading the label with the study, this specimen's time point is: baseline before first vaccination. Libraries were constructed by the immunoSEQ multiplex PCR assay. The source is immuneACCESS, and TCRdb retained only in-frame sequences with V and J called. Part of the clones is not carried over; for the studies checked, unresolved V genes explain less than half of this, and the remainder is unexplained. The sample contains about 130,000 clones, roughly nine tenths of them found a single time. Approximately 3% of the sample is in the top ten clones. Here the sequenced sample was peripheral blood, taken on day 0 of AZD1222 vaccination. Receptors were obtained from an adult in good health.

The J gene is TRBJ2-3, the V gene TRBV6-5; D unclear. The V gene's germline CDR1 is MNHEY and CDR2 SVGAGI. CDR3 length: 12 residues. Trimming took off 6 bases at V and 2 bases at J, with 6 bases between the two ends. The CDR3 DNA reads TGTGCCAGCAGCAAAATCACAGATACGCAGTATTTT. Translating it yields CASSKITDTQYF.

J is TRBJ1-6 and V is TRBV7-8; 7 bases line up with TRBD1. The CDR3 loop spans 15 amino acids. Germline values: CDR1 SGHVS, CDR2 FQNEAQ. The V segment lost 8 bases and the J segment 7 bases; nucleotides outside the gene matches: 11. CDR3 sequence: CASGPSGTANSPLHF. CDR3 DNA: TGTGCCAGCGGCCCAAGTGGGACAGCAAATTCACCCCTCCACTTT.

The rearrangement uses TRBV2 and TRBJ2-1, with D tentatively TRBD2 (6 bases). This CDR3 is built from 13 residues. Germline CDR1 SNHLY, CDR2 FYNNEI. With 0 bases removed from V and 8 bases from J, the gap between germline ends came to 8 bases. The CDR3 nucleotides are TGTGCCAGCAGTGAAGCTAGCGGCGATGAGCAGTTCTTC. It codes for CASSEASGDEQFF.

The rearrangement joins TRBV7-8 to TRBJ1-1; 8 positions agree with TRBD1. The CDR3 totals 15 residues. Germline V gene data show CDR1 as SGHVS and CDR2 as FQNEAQ. J was trimmed by 0 bases and V by 5 bases; bases with no gene match: 5. The CDR3 protein is CASSPLTGVNTEAFF. CDR3 bases: TGTGCCAGCAGCCCTCTGACAGGGGTGAACACTGAAGCTTTCTTT. The variable domain in full, completed from reference TRBV7-8 and TRBJ1-1, reads GAGVSQSPRYKVAKRGQDVALRCDPISGHVSLFWYQQALGQGPEFLTYFQNEAQLDKSGLPSDRFFAERPEGSVSTLKIQRTQQEDSAVYLCASSPLTGVNTEAFFGQGTRLTVV.

The chain couples TRBV4-2 to TRBJ2-1; D is perhaps TRBD1 or TRBD2 (8 bases each). Trimming took off 1 base at V and 7 bases at J, with 32 bases between the two ends. This CDR3 spans 21 amino acids. CDR1 and CDR2 (germline): LGHNA, YNFKEQ. The CDR3 spells CASSQGVGRGPGGEKWNEQFF. CDR3 nucleotides: TGTGCCAGCAGCCAAGGCGTTGGCAGGGGGCCCGGGGGGGAGAAGTGGAATGAGCAGTTCTTC.

The chain employs TRBV11-3 and TRBJ2-2; weak D call: TRBD1 (5 bases). Trimming cost V 1 base and J 4 bases, with 22 bases left between them. In germline, CDR1 is SGHNT, CDR2 YENEEA. The CDR3 spans 19 residues. This CDR3 reads CASSLGSGWHSRTTGELFF. The CDR3 nucleotides are TGTGCCAGCAGCTTAGGGTCAGGGTGGCATTCAAGGACCACCGGGGAGCTGTTTTTT.

The V gene is TRBV19, the J gene TRBJ1-1; 7 nucleotides align to TRBD1. V shed 1 base, J shed 1 base, and the junction held 6 bases outside the gene matches. This CDR3 is built from 16 residues. Germline lookup yields CDR1 LNHDA and CDR2 SQIVND (reference sequence). The CDR3 is CASSIVRGRGNTEAFF. The CDR3 nucleotides read TGTGCCAGTAGTATAGTAAGGGGGCGAGGGAACACTGAAGCTTTCTTT.

This clone was observed a single time. CDR3 bases: TGTGCCACCAGTGATGTTAGCGGCACGATTAGCTCCTACGAGCAGTACTTC. It codes for CATSDVSGTISSYEQYF. V and J are TRBV24-1 and TRBJ2-7; TRBD2 might be the D (6 bases). CDR1 is KGHDR, CDR2 SFDVKD, per germline. The CDR3 totals 17 residues. V lost 3 bases and J 0 bases, leaving 17 bases between the germline ends.